Given below is one TCR beta chain in context. TCRdb passed the RT-PCR reads through MiXCR, listing each CDR3 protein once. The repertoire consists of roughly 700,000 distinct CDR3 sequences, with approximately 15% occurring once and the leading ten covering 6% to 7%. These data come from a study of response to subunit inactivated influenza vaccine. Germline V gives CDR1 SGHTA, CDR2 FQGNSA. There are 12 residues in the CDR3. Trimming pared 2 bases from V and 6 bases from J, leaving 8 bases between. V is TRBV7-2 and J is TRBJ2-7; D is uncertain. Sample: PBMCs from blood, taken less than 15 days before vaccination. The receptor was isolated from a man aged 50 to 59 who received an inactivated influenza vaccine. CDR3: CASSLSVGEQYF. CDR3 DNA sequence: TGTGCCAGCAGCTTATCGGTCGGCGAGCAGTACTTC.